Described below is a single TCR beta chain sequence and its context. Its antigen remains undetermined. Per-base quality was not reported, and no clone a single base away is much larger than it. The collaborating institutions used their own protocols to collect whole blood in K2EDTA tubes. Collaborator samples were shipped for TCRbeta analysis as frozen whole blood, isolated PBMCs, or DNA extracted from either sample type. The data derive from a study of blood T cell repertoires in COVID-19 (dated by TCRdb to between 2020 and 2021). About the study as a whole: Samples from collaborators originated in the United States, Italy and Spain and spanned both the acute and convalescent phases of COVID-19. Sample metadata almost always included a de-identified subject ID, COVID-19 status, age in years and sex. The samples were drawn from two sources: the first 160 participants of the ongoing ImmuneRACE study, and over 1,000 subjects contributed by 6 global collaborators. A freely available public database, intended as a resource for researchers studying the immune response to SARS-CoV-2, is where the repertoires were released. The prospective study material was composed of cDNA or gDNA derived from T cells, B-cell-depleted T cells, or PBMCs. The dataset comprised deeply sampled blood TCRbeta repertoires from subjects exposed to, actively infected with, or recovered from COVID-19. Where available, HLA class I and class II types were obtained from metadata supplied by the sample provider rather than from assay-based typing.

Reading the germline V gene (reference sequence) gives CDR1 LNHDA and CDR2 SQIVND. From the cysteine up to the phenylalanine, the CDR3 has a length of 15 residues. Just CDR3 DNA is preserved here, 45 bases in frame from base 1. After removal of 3 bases from V and 2 bases from J, the junction retains 3 bases not matched to a gene. The immunoSEQ Assay, a bias-controlled multiplex PCR, was used to amplify TCRbeta CDR3 regions from genomic DNA. The study's own analysis went as follows. Nucleated cell counts per sample were estimated from amplification of reference gene primers within the assay. Sequence reads were collapsed and filtered to measure the absolute abundance of every unique TCRbeta CDR3 rearrangement. For each sample, productive Simpson clonality was calculated as the square root of Simpson's diversity index across productive rearrangements. TCRdb stores this immuneACCESS table with in-frame sequences only. Part of the clones is absent; in the studies checked, under half of the shortfall reflects unresolved V genes, and no reason is known for the rest. D and trimming were read from the DNA, whereas the V and J calls and clone size are those reported in that table. Within this sample are tens of thousands of clones, with 77% of them counted one time only. Together, the top ten hold under 35% of the sample.

Paper-wide results and their limitations: The amount of clinical and demographic metadata varied by source and participant and was provided uncurated.

This chain joins TRBV19 to TRBJ2-3; 9 bases in between match TRBD2. This TCR derives from a human donor in a cohort sampled during active COVID-19. The sample consisted of peripheral blood. The CDR3 protein: CASSMTSGITDTQYF. The nucleotides are TGTGCCAGTAGTATGACTAGCGGCATCACAGATACGCAGTATTTT. Supplemented by the reference TRBV19 and TRBJ2-3 proteins around the CDR3, the complete variable domain is DGGITQSPKYLFRKEGQNVTLSCEQNLNHDAMYWYRQDPGQGLRLIYYSQIVNDFQKGDIAEGYSVSREKKESFPLTVTSAQKNPTAFYLCASSMTSGITDTQYFGPGTRLTVL.